This TCR beta chain appears in the sequencing data of a study of T-cell memory formation after mild COVID-19. TCRdb analysed the 5' RACE reads with MiXCR anew, one entry per CDR3 protein. The sample records about 170,000 distinct CDR3 sequences, 10% to 15% being singletons. The V and J ends lost 4 bases and 3 bases respectively, with 7 bases between them. Germline-derived CDR1 and CDR2 are SGHDT and YYEEEE. This CDR3 is 13 amino acids long. The chain carries TRBV5-6 and TRBJ2-2; D is unclear. Material for sequencing was PBMCs or a T cell subset sorted from them (not recorded which). The clonotype was recovered from a man between 18 and 29 years old who had mild COVID-19 (a few samples of this study predate the infection). Cell type and time point are not known. The CDR3 DNA is TGTGCCAGCAGCCTAGGCCACACCGGGGAGCTGTTTTTT. This translates into CASSLGHTGELFF.